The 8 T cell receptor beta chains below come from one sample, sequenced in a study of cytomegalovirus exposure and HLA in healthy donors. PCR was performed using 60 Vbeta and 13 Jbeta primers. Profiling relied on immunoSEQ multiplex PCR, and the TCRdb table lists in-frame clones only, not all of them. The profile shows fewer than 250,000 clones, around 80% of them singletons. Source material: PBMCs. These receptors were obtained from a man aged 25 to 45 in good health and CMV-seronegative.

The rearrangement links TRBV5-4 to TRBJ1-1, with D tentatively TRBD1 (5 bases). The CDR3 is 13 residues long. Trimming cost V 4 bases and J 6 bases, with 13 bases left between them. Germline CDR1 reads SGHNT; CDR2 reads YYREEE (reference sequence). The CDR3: CASSDVGGAEAFF. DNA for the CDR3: TGTGCCAGCAGCGATGTTGGGGGGGCTGAAGCTTTCTTT.

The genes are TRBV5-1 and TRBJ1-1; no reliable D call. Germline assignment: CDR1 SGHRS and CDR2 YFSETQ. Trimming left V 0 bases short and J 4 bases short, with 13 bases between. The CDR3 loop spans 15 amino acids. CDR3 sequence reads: CASSLVRGSGTEAFF. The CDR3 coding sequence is TGCGCCAGCAGCTTGGTACGGGGTTCGGGCACTGAAGCTTTCTTT. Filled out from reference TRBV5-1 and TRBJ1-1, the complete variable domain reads KAGVTQTPRYLIKTRGQQVTLSCSPISGHRSVSWYQQTPGQGLQFLFEYFSETQRNKGNFPGRFSGRQFSNSRSEMNVSTLELGDSALYLCASSLVRGSGTEAFFGQGTRLTVV.

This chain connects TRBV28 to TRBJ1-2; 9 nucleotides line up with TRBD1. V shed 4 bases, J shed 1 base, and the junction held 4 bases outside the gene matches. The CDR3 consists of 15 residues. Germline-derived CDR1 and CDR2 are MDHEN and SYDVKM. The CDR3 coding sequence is TGTGCCAGCAGTTCACCGGGACAGGGTAACTATGGCTACACCTTC. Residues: CASSSPGQGNYGYTF.

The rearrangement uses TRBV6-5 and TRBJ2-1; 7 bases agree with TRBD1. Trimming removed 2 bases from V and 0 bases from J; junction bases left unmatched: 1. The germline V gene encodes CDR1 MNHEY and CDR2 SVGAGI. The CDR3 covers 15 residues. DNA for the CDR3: TGTGCCAGCAGTTACGGGGACAGCTCCTACAATGAGCAGTTCTTC. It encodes CASSYGDSSYNEQFF.

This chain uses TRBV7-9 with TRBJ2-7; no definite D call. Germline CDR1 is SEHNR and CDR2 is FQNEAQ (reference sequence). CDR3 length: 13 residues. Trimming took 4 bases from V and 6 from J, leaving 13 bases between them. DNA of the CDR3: TGTGCCAGCAGCTCGACGGCGGTCGGCGAGCAGTACTTC. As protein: CASSSTAVGEQYF.

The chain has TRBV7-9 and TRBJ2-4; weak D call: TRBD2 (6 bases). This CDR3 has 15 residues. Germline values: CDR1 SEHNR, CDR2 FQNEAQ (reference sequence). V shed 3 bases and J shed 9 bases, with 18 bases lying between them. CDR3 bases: TGTGCCAGCAGCTTTGGGCGGGAAGTCCCCAGCATTCAGTACTTC. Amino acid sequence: CASSFGREVPSIQYF.

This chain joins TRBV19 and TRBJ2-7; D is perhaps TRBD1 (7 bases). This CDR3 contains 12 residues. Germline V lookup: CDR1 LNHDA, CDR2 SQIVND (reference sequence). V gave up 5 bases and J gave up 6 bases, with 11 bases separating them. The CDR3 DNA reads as TGTGCCAGTAGTTACAGGGGAGGCGAGCAGTACTTC. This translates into CASSYRGGEQYF.

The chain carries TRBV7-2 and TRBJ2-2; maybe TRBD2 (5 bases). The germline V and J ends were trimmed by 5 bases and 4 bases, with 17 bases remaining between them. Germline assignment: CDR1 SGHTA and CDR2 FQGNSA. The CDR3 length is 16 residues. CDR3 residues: CASSRDRRSFTGELFF. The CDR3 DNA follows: TGTGCCAGCAGCCGCGACCGGAGGAGTTTCACCGGGGAGCTGTTTTTT.